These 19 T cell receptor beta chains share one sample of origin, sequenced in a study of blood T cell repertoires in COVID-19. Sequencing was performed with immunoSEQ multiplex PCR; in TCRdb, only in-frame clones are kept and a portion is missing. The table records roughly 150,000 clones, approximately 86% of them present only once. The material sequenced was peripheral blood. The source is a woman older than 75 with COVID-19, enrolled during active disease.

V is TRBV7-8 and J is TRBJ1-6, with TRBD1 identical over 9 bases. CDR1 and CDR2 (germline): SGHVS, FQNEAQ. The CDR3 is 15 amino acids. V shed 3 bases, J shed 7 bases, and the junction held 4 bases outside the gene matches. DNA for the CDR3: TGTGCCAGCAGCTTGCTGGGGACAGGGAATTCACCCCTCCACTTT. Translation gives CASSLLGTGNSPLHF.

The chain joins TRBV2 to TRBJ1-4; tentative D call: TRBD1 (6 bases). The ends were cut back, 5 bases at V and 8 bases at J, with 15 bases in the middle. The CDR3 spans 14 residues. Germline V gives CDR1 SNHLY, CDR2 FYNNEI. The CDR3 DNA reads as TGTGCCAGCAGTTATCAGGGGCTGGAGGAAAAACTGTTTTTT. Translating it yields CASSYQGLEEKLFF.

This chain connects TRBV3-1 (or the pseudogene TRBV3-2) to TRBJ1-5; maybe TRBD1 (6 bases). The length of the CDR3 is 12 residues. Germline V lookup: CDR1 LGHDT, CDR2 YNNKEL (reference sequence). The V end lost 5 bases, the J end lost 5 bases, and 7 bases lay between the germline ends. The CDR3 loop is CASSYRDQPQHF. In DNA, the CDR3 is TGTGCCAGCAGCTACAGGGATCAGCCCCAGCATTTT.

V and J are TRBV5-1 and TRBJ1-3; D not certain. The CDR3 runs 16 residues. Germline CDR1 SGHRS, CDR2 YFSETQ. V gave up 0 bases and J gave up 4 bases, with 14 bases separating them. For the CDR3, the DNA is TGCGCCAGCAGCTTGGCCGCCTCAGGCTCGGGAAACACCATATATTTT. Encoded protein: CASSLAASGSGNTIYF.

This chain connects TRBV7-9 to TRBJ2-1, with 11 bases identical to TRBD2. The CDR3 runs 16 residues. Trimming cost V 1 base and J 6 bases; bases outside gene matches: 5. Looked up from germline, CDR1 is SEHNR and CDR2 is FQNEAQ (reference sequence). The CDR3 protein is CASSLDTSGSSNEQFF. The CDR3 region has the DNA TGTGCCAGCAGCTTAGATACTAGCGGGAGCTCCAATGAGCAGTTCTTC. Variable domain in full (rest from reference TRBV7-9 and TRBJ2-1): DTGVSQNPRHKITKRGQNVTFRCDPISEHNRLYWYRQTLGQGPEFLTYFQNEAQLEKSRLLSDRFSAERPKGSFSTLEIQRTEQGDSAMYLCASSLDTSGSSNEQFFGPGTRLTVL.

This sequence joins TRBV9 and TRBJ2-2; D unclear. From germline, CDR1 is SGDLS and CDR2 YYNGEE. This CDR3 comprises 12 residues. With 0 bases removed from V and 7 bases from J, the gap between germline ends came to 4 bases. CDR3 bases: TGTGCCAGCAGCGTAGACGGCGGGGAGCTGTTTTTT. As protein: CASSVDGGELFF.

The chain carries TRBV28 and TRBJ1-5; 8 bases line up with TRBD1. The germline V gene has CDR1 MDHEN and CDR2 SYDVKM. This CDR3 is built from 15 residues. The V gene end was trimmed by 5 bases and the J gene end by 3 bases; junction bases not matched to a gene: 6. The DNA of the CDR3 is TGTGCCAGCAGTAAACCGGGACAGGCCAATCAGCCCCAGCATTTT. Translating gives CASSKPGQANQPQHF.

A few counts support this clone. The CDR3 loop is CASSYQDGGGETQYF. In nucleotides, the CDR3 is TGTGCCAGCAGCTATCAGGACGGGGGGGGAGAGACCCAGTACTTC. This chain connects TRBV7-2 to TRBJ2-5; 8 bases are a match to TRBD2. This CDR3 spans 15 amino acids. CDR1 and CDR2 (germline): SGHTA, FQGNSA. V lost 4 bases, J lost 4 bases, and 8 bases stayed unmatched.

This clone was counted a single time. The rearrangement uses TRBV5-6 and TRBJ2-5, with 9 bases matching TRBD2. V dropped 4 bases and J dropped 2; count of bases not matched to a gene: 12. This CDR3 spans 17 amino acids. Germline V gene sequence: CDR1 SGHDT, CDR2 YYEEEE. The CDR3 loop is CASSPRGSGSPQETQYF. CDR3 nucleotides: TGTGCCAGCAGCCCCCGTGGTAGCGGGAGCCCACAAGAGACCCAGTACTTC.

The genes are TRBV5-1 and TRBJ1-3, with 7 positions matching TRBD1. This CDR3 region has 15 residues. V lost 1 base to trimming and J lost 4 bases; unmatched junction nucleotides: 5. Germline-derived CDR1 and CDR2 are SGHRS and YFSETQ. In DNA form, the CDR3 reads TGCGCCAGCAGCTTGTCAGGGGGAGGCGGAAACACCATATATTTT. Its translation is CASSLSGGGGNTIYF.

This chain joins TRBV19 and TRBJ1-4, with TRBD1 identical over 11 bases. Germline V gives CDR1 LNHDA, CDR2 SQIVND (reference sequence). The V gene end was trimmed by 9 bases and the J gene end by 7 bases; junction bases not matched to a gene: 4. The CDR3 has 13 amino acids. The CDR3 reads CASSGTGGEKLFF. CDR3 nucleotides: TGTGCCAGCTCCGGGACAGGGGGTGAAAAACTGTTTTTT.

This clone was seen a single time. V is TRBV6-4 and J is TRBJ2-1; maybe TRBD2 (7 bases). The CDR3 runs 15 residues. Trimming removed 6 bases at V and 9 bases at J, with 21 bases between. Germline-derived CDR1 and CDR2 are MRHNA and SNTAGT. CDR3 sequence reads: CASSSLVGGASEQFF. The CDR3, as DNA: TGTGCCAGCAGCTCTTTGGTTGGGGGGGCCAGTGAGCAGTTCTTC.

The CDR3 sequence is CASSRLQGTGELFF. The CDR3 DNA reads as TGTGCCAGCAGCCGACTCCAGGGGACCGGGGAGCTGTTTTTT. The V gene is TRBV3-1 (or the pseudogene TRBV3-2), the J gene TRBJ2-2, with D perhaps TRBD1 (6 bases). CDR1 LGHDT and CDR2 YNNKEL come from the germline V gene (reference sequence). This CDR3 has 14 residues. Trimming took 4 bases from V and 5 from J, leaving 11 bases between them.

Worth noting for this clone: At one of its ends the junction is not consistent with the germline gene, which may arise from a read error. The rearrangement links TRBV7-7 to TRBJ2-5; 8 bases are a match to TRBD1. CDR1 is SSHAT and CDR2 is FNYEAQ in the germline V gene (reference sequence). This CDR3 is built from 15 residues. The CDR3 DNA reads TGTGCTAGCAGCTCCGGACAGGGCCCCCAAGAGACCCAGTACTTC. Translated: CASSSGQGPQETQYF.

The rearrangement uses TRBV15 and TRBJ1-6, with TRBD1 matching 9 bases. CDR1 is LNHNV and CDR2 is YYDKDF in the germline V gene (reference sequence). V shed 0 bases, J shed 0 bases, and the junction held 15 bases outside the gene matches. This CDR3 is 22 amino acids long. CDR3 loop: CATSREQRPGQGLSSYNSPLHF. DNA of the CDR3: TGTGCCACCAGCAGAGAACAGAGACCTGGACAGGGGCTCAGCTCCTATAATTCACCCCTCCACTTT. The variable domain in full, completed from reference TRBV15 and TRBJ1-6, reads DAMVIQNPRYQVTQFGKPVTLSCSQTLNHNVMYWYQQKSSQAPKLLFHYYDKDFNNEADTPDNFQSRRPNTSFCFLDIRSPGLGDTAMYLCATSREQRPGQGLSSYNSPLHFGNGTRLTVT.

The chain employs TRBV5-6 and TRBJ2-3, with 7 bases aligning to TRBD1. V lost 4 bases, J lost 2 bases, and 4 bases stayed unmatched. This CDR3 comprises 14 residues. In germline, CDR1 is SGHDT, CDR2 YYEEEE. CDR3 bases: TGTGCCAGCAGCACGGGACAGACCACAGATACGCAGTATTTT. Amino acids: CASSTGQTTDTQYF.

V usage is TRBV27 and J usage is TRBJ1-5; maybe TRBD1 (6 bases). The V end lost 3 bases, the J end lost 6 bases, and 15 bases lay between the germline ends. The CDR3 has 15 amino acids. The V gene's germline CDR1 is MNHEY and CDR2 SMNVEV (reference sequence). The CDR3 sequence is CASSLENRAGQPQHF. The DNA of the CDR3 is TGTGCCAGCAGTTTGGAGAACAGGGCCGGTCAGCCCCAGCATTTT.

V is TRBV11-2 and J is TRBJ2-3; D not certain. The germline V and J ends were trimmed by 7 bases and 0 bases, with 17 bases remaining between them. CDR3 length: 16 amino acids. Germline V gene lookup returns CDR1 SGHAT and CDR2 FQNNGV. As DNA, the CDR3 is TGTGCCAGCACCTTCCGATCCCGTAGAAGCACAGATACGCAGTATTTT. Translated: CASTFRSRRSTDTQYF.

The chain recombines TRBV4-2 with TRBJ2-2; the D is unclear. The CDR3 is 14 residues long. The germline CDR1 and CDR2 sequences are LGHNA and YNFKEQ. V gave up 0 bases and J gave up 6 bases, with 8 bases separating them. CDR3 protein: CASSQEIRSGELFF. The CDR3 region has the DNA TGTGCCAGCAGCCAAGAAATTCGTTCCGGGGAGCTGTTTTTT.